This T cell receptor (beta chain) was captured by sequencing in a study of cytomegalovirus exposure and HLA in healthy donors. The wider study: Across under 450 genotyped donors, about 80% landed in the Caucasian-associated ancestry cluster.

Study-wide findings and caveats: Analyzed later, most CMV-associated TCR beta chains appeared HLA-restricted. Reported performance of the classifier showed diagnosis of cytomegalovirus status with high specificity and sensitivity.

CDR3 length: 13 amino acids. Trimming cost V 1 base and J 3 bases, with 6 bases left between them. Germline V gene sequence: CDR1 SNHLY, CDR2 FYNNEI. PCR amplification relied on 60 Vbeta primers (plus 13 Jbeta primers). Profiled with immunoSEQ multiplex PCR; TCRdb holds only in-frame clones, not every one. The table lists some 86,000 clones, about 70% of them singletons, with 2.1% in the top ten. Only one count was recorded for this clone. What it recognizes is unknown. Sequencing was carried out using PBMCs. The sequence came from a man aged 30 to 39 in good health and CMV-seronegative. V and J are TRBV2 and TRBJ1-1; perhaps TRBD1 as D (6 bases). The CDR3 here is CASSEDRDTEAFF. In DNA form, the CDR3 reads TGTGCCAGCAGTGAAGACAGGGACACTGAAGCTTTCTTT. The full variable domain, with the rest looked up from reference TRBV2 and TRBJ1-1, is EPEVTQTPSHQVTQMGQEVILRCVPISNHLYFYWYRQILGQKVEFLVSFYNNEISEKSEIFDDQFSVERPDGSNFTLKIRSTKLEDSAMYFCASSEDRDTEAFFGQGTRLTVV.